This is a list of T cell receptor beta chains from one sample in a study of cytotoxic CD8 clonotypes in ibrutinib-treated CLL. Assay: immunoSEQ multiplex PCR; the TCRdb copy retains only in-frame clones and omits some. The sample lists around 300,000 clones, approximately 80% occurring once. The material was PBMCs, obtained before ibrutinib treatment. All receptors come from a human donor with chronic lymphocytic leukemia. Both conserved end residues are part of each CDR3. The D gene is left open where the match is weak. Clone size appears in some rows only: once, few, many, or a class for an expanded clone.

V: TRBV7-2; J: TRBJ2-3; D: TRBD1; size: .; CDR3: CASSPGTGSLHF; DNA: TGTGCCAGCAGCCCGGGGACAGGCAGCCTCCATTTT
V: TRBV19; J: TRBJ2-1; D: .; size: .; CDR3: CASGGRESRTTRTLTYNEQFF; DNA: TGTGCCAGTGGGGGACGGGAAAGTCGGACTACCCGAACCCTAACCTACAATGAGCAGTTCTTC
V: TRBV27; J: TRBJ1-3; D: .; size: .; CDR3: CASSLSAGNTIYF; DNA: TGTGCCAGCAGTTTATCAGCTGGAAACACCATATATTTT
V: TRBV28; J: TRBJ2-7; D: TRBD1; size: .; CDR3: CASSRGQAYEQYF; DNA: TGTGCCAGCAGTCGGGGACAGGCCTACGAGCAGTACTTC
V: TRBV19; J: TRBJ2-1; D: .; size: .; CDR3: CASSIVAQNNEQFF; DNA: TGTGCCAGTAGTATAGTCGCGCAGAACAATGAGCAGTTCTTC
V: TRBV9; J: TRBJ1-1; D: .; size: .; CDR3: CASSAGLHPMNTEAFF; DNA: TGTGCCAGCTCGGCCGGTCTCCACCCCATGAACACTGAAGCTTTCTTT
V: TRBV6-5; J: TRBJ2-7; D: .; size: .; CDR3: CARVDGYTSRHEQYF; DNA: TGTGCCAGGGTCGACGGGTATACTAGCAGGCACGAGCAGTACTTC
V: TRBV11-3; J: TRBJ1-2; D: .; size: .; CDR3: CASSLDGYGYTF; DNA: TGTGCCAGCAGCTTAGATGGCTATGGCTACACCTTC
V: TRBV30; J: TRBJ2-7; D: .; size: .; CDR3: CAWSVWGKAYEQYF; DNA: TGTGCCTGGAGTGTCTGGGGCAAGGCCTACGAGCAGTACTTC
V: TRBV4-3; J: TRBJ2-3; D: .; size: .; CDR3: CASSQDFRDTQYF; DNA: TGCGCCAGCAGCCAAGATTTTAGGGATACGCAGTATTTT
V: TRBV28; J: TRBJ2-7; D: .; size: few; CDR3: CASIPVDSSSYEQYF; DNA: TGTGCCAGCATACCTGTGGACTCCTCCTCCTACGAGCAGTACTTC
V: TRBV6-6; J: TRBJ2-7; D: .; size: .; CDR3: CASSPRNSGKAYEQYF; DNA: TGTGCCAGCAGTCCCCGAAACTCGGGCAAAGCCTACGAGCAGTACTTC
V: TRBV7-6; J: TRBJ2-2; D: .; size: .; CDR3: CASSLGFRTRGTGELFF; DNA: TGTGCCAGCAGCTTAGGGTTCCGCACTCGAGGGACCGGGGAGCTGTTTTTT
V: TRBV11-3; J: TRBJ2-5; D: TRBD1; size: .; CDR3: CASSRGGTGSRGETQYF; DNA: TGTGCCAGCAGCCGAGGGGGGACAGGGTCAAGGGGAGAGACCCAGTACTTC
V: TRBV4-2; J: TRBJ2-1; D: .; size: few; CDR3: CASSVTPVYNEQFF; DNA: TGTGCCAGCAGCGTAACTCCGGTTTACAATGAGCAGTTCTTC
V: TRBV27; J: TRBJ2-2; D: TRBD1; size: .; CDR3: CASSGAQGASNTGELFF; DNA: TGTGCCAGCAGTGGGGCCCAGGGGGCGTCAAACACCGGGGAGCTGTTTTTT
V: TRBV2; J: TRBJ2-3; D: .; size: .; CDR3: CASTEIQGSTDTQYF; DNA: TGTGCCAGCACCGAGATACAAGGAAGCACAGATACGCAGTATTTT
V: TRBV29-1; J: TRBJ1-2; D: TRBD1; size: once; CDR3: CSPGGDREGYGYTF; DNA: TGCAGCCCCGGTGGGGACAGGGAGGGCTATGGCTACACCTTC
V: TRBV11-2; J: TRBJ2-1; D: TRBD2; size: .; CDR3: CASSLRMSGGLDEQFF; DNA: TGTGCCAGCAGCTTGAGGATGTCGGGAGGGCTGGATGAGCAGTTCTTC
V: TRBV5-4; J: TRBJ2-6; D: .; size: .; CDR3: CASSSQKSGANVLTF; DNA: TGTGCCAGCAGCTCACAGAAATCTGGGGCCAACGTCCTGACTTTC
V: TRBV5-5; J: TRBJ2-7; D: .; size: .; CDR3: CASRPAGFQDPSYEQYF; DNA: TGTGCCAGCAGGCCCGCCGGATTTCAGGACCCTTCTTACGAGCAGTACTTC
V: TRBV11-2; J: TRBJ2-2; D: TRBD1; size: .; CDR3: CAARQGPGELFF; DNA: TGTGCCGCCAGACAGGGGCCCGGGGAGCTGTTTTTT
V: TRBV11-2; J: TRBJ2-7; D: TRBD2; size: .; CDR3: CASRPFSGSYEQYF; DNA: TGTGCCAGCAGACCTTTTAGCGGGAGTTACGAGCAGTACTTC
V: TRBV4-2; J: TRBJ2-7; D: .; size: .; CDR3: CASSRRASYEQYF; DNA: TGTGCCAGCAGCCGTCGGGCGTCATACGAGCAGTACTTC
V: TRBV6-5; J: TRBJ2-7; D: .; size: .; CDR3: CASSVTGEPYEQYF; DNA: TGTGCCAGCAGTGTGACGGGGGAACCCTACGAGCAGTACTTC
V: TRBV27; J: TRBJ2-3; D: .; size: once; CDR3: CASSLSSGPFTDTQYF; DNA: TGTGCCAGCAGTTTATCGTCGGGACCCTTCACAGATACGCAGTATTTT
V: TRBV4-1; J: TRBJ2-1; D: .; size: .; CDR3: CASISGYNEQFF; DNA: TGCGCCAGCATATCGGGCTACAATGAGCAGTTCTTC
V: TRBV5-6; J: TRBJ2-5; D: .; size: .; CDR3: CASSFVTQETQYF; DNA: TGTGCCAGCAGCTTCGTCACTCAAGAGACCCAGTACTTC
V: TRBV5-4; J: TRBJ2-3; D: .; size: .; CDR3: CASSSPPNNWDSTDTQYF; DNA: TGTGCCAGCAGCTCCCCTCCCAATAATTGGGACAGCACAGATACGCAGTATTTT
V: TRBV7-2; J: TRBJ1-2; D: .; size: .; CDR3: CASSSNLGVSHGYTF; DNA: TGTGCCAGCAGCTCAAACTTAGGGGTTAGTCATGGCTACACCTTC
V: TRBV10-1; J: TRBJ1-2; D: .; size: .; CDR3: CASSESRYGYTF; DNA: TGCGCCAGCAGTGAGTCGAGGTATGGCTACACCTTC
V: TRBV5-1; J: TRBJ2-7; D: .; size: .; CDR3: CASSPMTASSYEQYF; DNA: TGCGCCAGCAGCCCAATGACAGCGTCCTCCTACGAGCAGTACTTC
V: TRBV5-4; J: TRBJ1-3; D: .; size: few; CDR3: CASSLGGNTIYF; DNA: TGTGCCAGCAGCTTAGGTGGAAACACCATATATTTT
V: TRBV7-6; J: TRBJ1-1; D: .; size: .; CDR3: CASSKGQNTEAFF; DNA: TGTGCCAGCAGCAAGGGACAAAACACTGAAGCTTTCTTT
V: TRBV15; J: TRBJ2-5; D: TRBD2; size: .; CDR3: CATSRPGLAGVETQYF; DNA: TGTGCCACCAGCAGACCGGGACTAGCGGGAGTGGAGACCCAGTACTTC
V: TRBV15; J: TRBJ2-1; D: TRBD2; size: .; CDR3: CATSRDLAGHSYNEQFF; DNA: TGTGCCACCAGCAGAGATTTAGCGGGTCACTCCTACAATGAGCAGTTCTTC
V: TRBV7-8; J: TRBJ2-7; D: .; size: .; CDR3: CASSLAVGNLYEQYF; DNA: TGTGCCAGCAGCTTAGCGGTGGGAAACTTGTACGAGCAGTACTTC
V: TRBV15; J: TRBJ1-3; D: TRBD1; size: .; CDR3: CASATGAGNTIYF; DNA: TGTGCCAGCGCTACAGGGGCTGGAAACACCATATATTTT
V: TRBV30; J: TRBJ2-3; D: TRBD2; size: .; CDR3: CAWSGVTSGASTDTQYF; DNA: TGTGCCTGGAGTGGGGTGACTAGCGGGGCTAGCACAGATACGCAGTATTTT
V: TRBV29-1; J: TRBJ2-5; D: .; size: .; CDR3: CSVEDSRETQYF; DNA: TGCAGCGTTGAAGATTCCCGGGAGACCCAGTACTTC
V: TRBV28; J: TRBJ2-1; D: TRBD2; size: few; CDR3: CASNEEGLAGGYEQFF; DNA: TGTGCCAGCAATGAAGAGGGGCTAGCGGGAGGGTATGAGCAGTTCTTC
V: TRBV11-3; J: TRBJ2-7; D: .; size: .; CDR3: CASSLATGNSYEQYF; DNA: TGTGCCAGCAGCTTAGCAACGGGGAACTCCTACGAGCAGTACTTC
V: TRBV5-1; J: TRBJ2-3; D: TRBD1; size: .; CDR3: CASRDRDRVLDTQYF; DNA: TGCGCCAGCAGGGACCGGGACAGGGTTTTAGATACGCAGTATTTT